This T cell receptor (beta chain) was sequenced in a study of cytomegalovirus exposure and HLA in healthy donors. Study-wide findings and caveats: Among TCR beta chains, those listed as cytomegalovirus-associated numbered some 170. Most TCR sequences were seen very rarely across donors, but some public TCRs occurred in many. According to a later analysis, TCR clusters from the first cohort tended to co-occur in the approximately 130 validation repertoires. Three chains tied to CMV proved CMV antigen-specific in vitro.

As concerns this clone: Its antigen is undetermined.

Clones were read by immunoSEQ multiplex PCR, and TCRdb kept only the in-frame ones, dropping some. The table records under 400,000 clones, approximately 86% of them present only once. The CDR3 is made up of 18 amino acids. V was cut by 1 base and J by 7 bases, with 24 bases left in between. Germline CDR1 reads SGHVS; CDR2 reads FNYEAQ. Sequencing was done on a sample of PBMCs. The chain uses TRBV7-6 and TRBJ2-3; TRBD1 is a possible D gene (6 bases). The receptor's source is a man between 25 and 39 years old in good health and CMV-seronegative. In DNA, the CDR3 is TGTGCCAGCAGCTTAGGAGTCACAGGGACGTTTACCCCATATACGCAGTATTTT. Protein sequence: CASSLGVTGTFTPYTQYF.